This T cell receptor (beta chain) was sequenced during a study of patients and donors after allogeneic stem cell transplantation (dated by TCRdb to about 2020). About this clonotype itself: Its antigen specificity is not known. No base qualities exist here, and no much larger clone lies one base off it.

Library construction relied on RT-PCR. The instrument was a NextSeq 550. Using fastp at Q25 and MiXCR, TCRdb reprocessed the public reads and kept productive beta chains. CDR3 protein sequences are deduplicated, and each keeps its most common genes and DNA. Here the sample has about 210,000 distinct CDR3 sequences; 38% occur a single time. The ten largest clones capture under 14% of the sample. Sequences MNHEY (CDR1) and SVGEGT (CDR2) are obtained from the germline V gene. CDR3 length: 11 amino acids, cysteine to phenylalanine. Left in the record is the CDR3 DNA by itself, 33 bases read in frame from the first base. Trimming costs V 5 bases and J 10 bases, and their ends lie 11 bases apart.

Sequencing input: blood, either unsorted or a sorted T cell fraction (not recorded which). Recombination connected TRBV6-2 or TRBV6-3 to TRBJ1-1; the D segment cannot be called with confidence. The source of this sequence is a human donor who was either an allogeneic HSCT recipient or a stem cell or donor lymphocyte infusion donor (not recorded which). It is not recorded whose cells these are; they may come from a transplant donor. The base sequence is TGTGCCAGCAGTCTGGGATCTGGAGCTTTCTTT. It is translated as CASSLGSGAFF.